The 2 T cell receptor beta chains reported below all come from one sample, sequenced in a study of cytomegalovirus exposure and HLA in healthy donors. The study ran its PCR with 60 Vbeta and 13 Jbeta primers. TCRdb's copy holds only in-frame clones and misses some; the assay was immunoSEQ multiplex PCR. The table records about 200,000 clones, 82% of them present only once. The sample taken for sequencing was PBMCs. The receptors stem from a boy aged 2-15 years in good health and CMV-seronegative.

This clone was detected a few times. The chain joins TRBV4-3 to TRBJ1-1, with D unclear. V was clipped by 0 bases and J by 5 bases, with 7 bases between them. Germline V gene lookup returns CDR1 LGHNA and CDR2 YSLEER. This CDR3 is 13 amino acids long. In DNA form, the CDR3 reads TGCGCCAGCAGCCAAGATATAGAAACTGAAGCTTTCTTT. Encoded protein: CASSQDIETEAFF.

This rearrangement joins TRBV6-5 to TRBJ1-5; D is perhaps TRBD1 (5 bases). This CDR3 is 12 amino acids long. The V end was cut by 6 bases, the J end by 11 bases, with 14 bases between. Germline V lookup: CDR1 MNHEY, CDR2 SVGAGI. The CDR3 nucleotides are TGTGCCAGCAGGGGGCCCGGATCGGCCCAGCATTTT. Translating it yields CASRGPGSAQHF.